The 30 T cell receptor beta chains below were found in one sample sequenced in a study of OX40 agonist ivuxolimab in advanced cancers. TCRdb's copy holds only in-frame clones and misses some; the assay was immunoSEQ multiplex PCR. The repertoire includes 40,000 to 60,000 clones, about 90% of them detected once, and roughly 43% sits in the top ten. Sequences were derived from CD4+ or CD8+ T cells sorted from blood, sampled in a trial of the OX40 agonist ivuxolimab. These receptors originate from an adult with an advanced solid tumor such as melanoma, head and neck, liver or kidney cancer.

The chain couples TRBV5-8 to TRBJ1-3, with D possibly matching TRBD1 (5 bases). Per the germline V gene, CDR1 is SGHTS and CDR2 is YDEGEE. Between the trimmed V and J ends, which lost 1 base and 6 bases, there was a span of 14 bases. The CDR3 sequence is 15 residues long. The CDR3 coding sequence is TGTGCCAGCAGCTTGCCCGGGGGGAACCTAAACACCATATATTTT. Translating it yields CASSLPGGNLNTIYF. The full variable domain, its missing parts supplied by reference TRBV5-8 and TRBJ1-3, is EAGVTQSPTHLIKTRGQQATLRCSPISGHTSVYWYQQALGLGLQFLLWYDEGEERNRGNFPPRFSGRQFPNYSSELNVNALELEDSALYLCASSLPGGNLNTIYFGEGSWLTVV.

The chain uses TRBV9 and TRBJ2-3, with D perhaps TRBD1 (7 bases). Germline CDR1 SGDLS, CDR2 YYNGEE. Trimming left V 4 bases short and J 9 bases short, with 21 bases between. This CDR3 spans 15 amino acids. In DNA, the CDR3 is TGTGCCAGCAGCCCCCAGGGGGGCGGGGCAGGAACGCAGTATTTT. Translating gives CASSPQGGGAGTQYF.

V is TRBV6-5 and J is TRBJ1-1; TRBD1 matches 7 bases. This CDR3 has 12 amino acids. The germline V gene has CDR1 MNHEY and CDR2 SVGAGI. J lost 4 bases, V lost 6 bases, and 2 bases had no gene match. CDR3 nucleotides: TGTGCCAGCAGGAAGGGGGCCACTGAAGCTTTCTTT. Its protein is CASRKGATEAFF.

This clone appeared a single time. The chain links TRBV30 to TRBJ1-2; D is possibly TRBD1 (5 bases). Trimming cost V 6 bases and J 4 bases, with 15 bases left between them. The CDR3 has 13 residues. Germline CDR1 GTSNPN, CDR2 SVGIG (reference sequence). The CDR3 nucleotides are TGTGCCTGTCGGACGTTGACAGCCTATGGCTACACCTTC. Amino acids: CACRTLTAYGYTF. Combining the CDR3 with reference TRBV30 and TRBJ1-2 gives the whole variable domain SQTIHQWPATLVQPVGSPLSLECTVEGTSNPNLYWYRQAAGRGLQLLFYSVGIGQISSEVPQNLSASRPQDRQFILSSKKLLLSDSGFYLCACRTLTAYGYTFGSGTRLTVV.

This sequence joins TRBV7-2 and TRBJ2-7, with TRBD1 identical over 8 bases. CDR3 size: 15 residues. Germline CDR1 SGHTA, CDR2 FQGNSA. The V and J ends lost 6 bases and 0 bases, in that order; junction bases with no gene match: 7. The CDR3 bases are TGTGCCAGCAGTCAGGACAGGGCGAGCTCCTACGAGCAGTACTTC. Its translation: CASSQDRASSYEQYF.

V gene TRBV7-9 combines with J gene TRBJ1-1; the D gene is possibly TRBD1 (5 bases). The CDR3 contains 14 residues. The germline gives CDR1 SEHNR, CDR2 FQNEAQ (reference sequence). Trimming removed 1 base from V and 0 bases from J, with 6 bases in between. The DNA for the CDR3 is TGTGCCAGCAGCTTAGGAGGGGTGAACACTGAAGCTTTCTTT. This codes for CASSLGGVNTEAFF.

This clone was seen ten or more times. The gene calls are TRBV11-3 and TRBJ2-7, with D tentatively TRBD2 (6 bases). The CDR3 runs to 16 residues. With 0 bases removed from V and 7 bases from J, the gap between germline ends came to 19 bases. From germline, CDR1 is SGHNT and CDR2 YENEEA. The CDR3 nucleotides are TGTGCCAGCAGCTTAGAGGGCGGAGAAGGCGGAGGGGAGCAGTACTTC. Translation: CASSLEGGEGGGEQYF.

The V gene is TRBV27, the J gene TRBJ2-1; 10 positions match TRBD2. Trimming took 3 bases from V and 0 from J; bases not matched to a gene: 8. The germline gives CDR1 MNHEY, CDR2 SMNVEV (reference sequence). This CDR3 spans 18 amino acids. CDR3 DNA: TGTGCCAGCAGTTTGTTTAGCGGGGGGATAAGCTCCTACAATGAGCAGTTCTTC. Its translation is CASSLFSGGISSYNEQFF.

The chain uses TRBV27 and TRBJ2-3, with 7 bases fitting TRBD2. This CDR3 is built from 14 residues. The V gene end was trimmed by 1 base and the J gene end by 5 bases; junction bases not matched to a gene: 3. CDR1 and CDR2 from the germline V gene are MNHEY and SMNVEV (reference sequence). The CDR3 coding sequence is TGTGCCAGCAGTTTATTTGCGGGAGAAGATACGCAGTATTTT. Its protein is CASSLFAGEDTQYF.

V and J are TRBV4-1 and TRBJ2-5, with D hard to call. Germline-derived CDR1 and CDR2 are MGHRA and YSYEKL. The CDR3 runs to 15 residues. V lost 2 bases to trimming and J lost 5 bases, with 15 bases between them. CDR3 region: CASSQTDLEEETQYF. The CDR3 region has the DNA TGCGCCAGCAGCCAAACGGACCTTGAGGAGGAGACCCAGTACTTC.

The rearrangement joins TRBV6-5 to TRBJ1-2; possible D gene TRBD1, 6 bases. This CDR3 is 15 amino acids long. Germline-derived CDR1 and CDR2 are MNHEY and SVGAGI. The V and J ends lost 6 bases and 3 bases respectively, with 17 bases between them. CDR3 amino acids: CASSQGPAGHYGYTF. The CDR3 DNA reads as TGTGCCAGCAGCCAGGGGCCGGCAGGGCACTATGGCTACACCTTC.

This chain uses TRBV7-9 with TRBJ2-5; 8 positions agree with TRBD1. Germline trimming cut 0 bases from V and 1 base from J; bases unmatched to any gene: 1. Per germline, CDR1 SEHNR and CDR2 FQNEAQ (reference sequence). This CDR3 spans 15 amino acids. The CDR3 is CASSLAQGGQETQYF. In nucleotides, the CDR3 is TGTGCCAGCAGCTTAGCACAGGGGGGCCAAGAGACCCAGTACTTC.

The chain is built from TRBV13 and TRBJ2-2; perhaps TRBD2 as D (6 bases). CDR1 is PRHDT and CDR2 is FYEKMQ in the germline V gene (reference sequence). This CDR3 is 13 amino acids long. V shed 4 bases and J shed 6 bases, with 9 bases lying between them. CDR3 region: CASSSREAGELFF. CDR3 sequence (DNA): TGTGCCAGCAGCTCTAGGGAGGCCGGGGAGCTGTTTTTT.

The V call is TRBV10-3, the J call TRBJ2-7; 7 nucleotides align to TRBD2. This CDR3 is 15 amino acids long. CDR1 and CDR2 (germline): ENHRY, SYGVKD. V lost 1 base to trimming and J lost 4 bases; unmatched junction nucleotides: 7. CDR3 nucleotides: TGTGCCATCAGTGAGTACGGGGGGTTGTCTTACGAGCAGTACTTC. It translates to CAISEYGGLSYEQYF.

CDR3 sequence (DNA): TGTGCCAGCAGTCCTGGGCCCAATCAGCCCCAGCATTTT. It is translated as CASSPGPNQPQHF. This rearrangement joins TRBV25-1 to TRBJ1-5, with D unclear. Trimming stripped 5 bases from V and 3 bases from J, with 8 bases between. There are 13 residues in the CDR3. Looked up from germline, CDR1 is MGHDK and CDR2 is SYGVNS. The variable domain in full, completed from reference TRBV25-1 and TRBJ1-5, reads EADIYQTPRYLVIGTGKKITLECSQTMGHDKMYWYQQDPGMELHLIHYSYGVNSTEKGDLSSESTVSRIRTEHFPLTLESARPSHTSQYLCASSPGPNQPQHFGDGTRLSIL.

The CDR3 loop reads CAIGGPPYNEQFF. The CDR3 DNA is TGTGCCATCGGCGGGCCCCCCTACAATGAGCAGTTCTTC. The chain links TRBV10-3 to TRBJ2-1; D possibly corresponds to TRBD2 (5 bases). Germline V gene data show CDR1 as ENHRY and CDR2 as SYGVKD. The CDR3 extends over 13 amino acids. The ends were cut back, 8 bases at V and 2 bases at J, with 10 bases in the middle.

A single count supports this clone. The CDR3 DNA reads TGCAGCGTTGAAGTCTTGGACAGGGGTGCAACTAATGAAAAACTGTTTTTT. It translates to CSVEVLDRGATNEKLFF. V and J are TRBV29-1 and TRBJ1-4; 9 nucleotides align to TRBD1. Trimming removed 1 base from V and 0 bases from J; junction bases left unmatched: 6. The CDR3 contains 17 residues. The germline V gene encodes CDR1 SQVTM and CDR2 ANQGSEA.

The gene calls are TRBV5-1 and TRBJ1-1, with D perhaps TRBD1 (6 bases). V gave up 0 bases and J gave up 3 bases, with 15 bases separating them. Germline lookup yields CDR1 SGHRS and CDR2 YFSETQ. This CDR3 has 16 amino acids. DNA of the CDR3: TGCGCCAGCAGCTTGGCAATTGGGGGCGCGGACACTGAAGCTTTCTTT. Its protein is CASSLAIGGADTEAFF.

J is TRBJ1-1 and V is TRBV10-3; D remains unclear. The germline V gene encodes CDR1 ENHRY and CDR2 SYGVKD. The CDR3 covers 13 residues. The V and J ends lost 3 bases and 2 bases respectively, with 7 bases between them. CDR3 protein: CAISEESNTEAFF. The CDR3 DNA sequence: TGTGCCATCAGTGAAGAGAGTAACACTGAAGCTTTCTTT.

The V call is TRBV19, the J call TRBJ2-7; D is undetermined. The CDR3 has 12 residues. Germline loops: CDR1 LNHDA, CDR2 SQIVND (reference sequence). V lost 1 base and J 0 bases, leaving 1 base between the germline ends. The CDR3 DNA sequence: TGTGCCAGTAGTATAGGCTCCTACGAGCAGTACTTC. Residues: CASSIGSYEQYF.

The V and J genes are TRBV11-2 and TRBJ1-4, with D unresolved. Germline V gene sequence: CDR1 SGHAT, CDR2 FQNNGV. The CDR3 is 14 residues long. V lost 2 bases and J lost 6, with 10 bases in between. The CDR3: CASSLHPGDEKLFF. The CDR3 coding sequence is TGTGCCAGCAGCTTACATCCCGGGGATGAAAAACTGTTTTTT.

The CDR3 region has the DNA TGTGCCAGTAGTATAGAAGCGGCGTTCTCTGGAAACACCATATATTTT. This sequence encodes CASSIEAAFSGNTIYF. The chain combines TRBV19 with TRBJ1-3; D gene uncertain. The CDR3 is made up of 16 amino acids. V gave up 0 bases and J gave up 0 bases, with 9 bases separating them. The germline CDR1 and CDR2 sequences are LNHDA and SQIVND (reference sequence).

V and J are TRBV7-9 and TRBJ1-1; D may be TRBD1 (5 bases). The germline V gene encodes CDR1 SEHNR and CDR2 FQNEAQ (reference sequence). The CDR3 is made up of 14 amino acids. The germline V and J ends were trimmed by 8 bases and 4 bases, with 17 bases remaining between them. The CDR3 sequence is CASRETSGGTEAFF. The CDR3 DNA is TGTGCCAGCCGTGAGACGAGTGGGGGCACTGAAGCTTTCTTT. The full variable domain, rest sourced from reference TRBV7-9 and TRBJ1-1, is DTGVSQNPRHKITKRGQNVTFRCDPISEHNRLYWYRQTLGQGPEFLTYFQNEAQLEKSRLLSDRFSAERPKGSFSTLEIQRTEQGDSAMYLCASRETSGGTEAFFGQGTRLTVV.

The CDR3 sequence: CASSYRSTDTQYF. The CDR3 DNA is TGTGCCAGCAGTTACAGGAGCACAGATACGCAGTATTTT. This chain connects TRBV6-6 to TRBJ2-3, with unresolved D. The CDR3 spans 13 residues. Germline V gene sequence: CDR1 MNHNY, CDR2 SVGAGI (reference sequence). The V end lost 2 bases, the J end lost 0 bases, and 3 bases lay between the germline ends.

V gene TRBV30 combines with J gene TRBJ2-1; a possible D gene is TRBD1 (6 bases). This CDR3 has 13 amino acids. Trimming stripped 0 bases from V and 7 bases from J, with 10 bases between. In germline, CDR1 is GTSNPN, CDR2 SVGIG (reference sequence). The CDR3: CAWSVTGLNEQFF. The CDR3 bases are TGTGCCTGGAGTGTTACAGGGCTGAATGAGCAGTTCTTC.

The chain recombines TRBV4-3 with TRBJ2-3, with D possibly matching TRBD1 (6 bases). Trimming shortened V by 0 bases and J by 4 bases, and 11 bases separated the two germline ends. This CDR3 has 15 amino acids. Germline V gene lookup returns CDR1 LGHNA and CDR2 YSLEER. CDR3 coding DNA: TGCGCCAGCAGCCAAGAGAGGGGGATCCCAGATACGCAGTATTTT. It encodes CASSQERGIPDTQYF.

This rearrangement joins TRBV19 to TRBJ2-5; 8 nucleotides align to TRBD2. Per germline, CDR1 LNHDA and CDR2 SQIVND (reference sequence). J lost 4 bases, V lost 5 bases, and 9 bases had no gene match. This CDR3 spans 15 amino acids. The CDR3 loop reads CASSPTAGVGETQYF. The CDR3 region has the DNA TGTGCCAGTAGTCCCACAGCGGGGGTAGGAGAGACCCAGTACTTC.

The chain joins TRBV25-1 to TRBJ2-5, with a possible D match to TRBD2 (5 bases). The CDR3 runs 13 residues. Trimming pared 8 bases from V and 6 bases from J, leaving 16 bases between. Per the germline V gene, CDR1 is MGHDK and CDR2 is SYGVNS. For the CDR3, the DNA is TGTGCCAGCGAGACGGGAAGCTCAAAGACCCAGTACTTC. Amino acids: CASETGSSKTQYF.

This clone was recorded only once. The V and J genes are TRBV15 and TRBJ1-1, with D unclear. The CDR3 spans 14 residues. V gave up 1 base and J gave up 2 bases, with 8 bases separating them. CDR1 is LNHNV and CDR2 is YYDKDF in the germline V gene (reference sequence). CDR3 nucleotides: TGTGCCACCAGCAGAGTCCGGATCAACACTGAAGCTTTCTTT. Translating it yields CATSRVRINTEAFF.

The V gene is TRBV12-5, the J gene TRBJ1-3, with D unresolved. V dropped 1 base and J dropped 2 bases, with 6 bases sitting between them. Looked up from germline, CDR1 is LGHNT and CDR2 is FRNRAP. The CDR3 is made up of 14 amino acids. The CDR3 protein is CASGLGGTGNTIYF. Here the CDR3 DNA reads TGTGCTAGTGGTTTGGGAGGGACTGGAAACACCATATATTTT.